The 2 T cell receptor beta chains reported below all come from one sample, sequenced in a study of blood T cell repertoires in COVID-19. Clones were sequenced by immunoSEQ multiplex PCR, and TCRdb holds only the in-frame ones, with some missing. The sample carries around 230,000 clones, 75% to 85% recorded once. Sample: peripheral blood. These receptors came from a woman aged 55-70 years with active or convalescent COVID-19.

The rearrangement links TRBV6-4 to TRBJ2-1; TRBD2 is a possible D gene (7 bases). The CDR3 covers 13 residues. Germline V CDR1 and CDR2: MRHNA, SNTAGT. With 5 bases removed from V and 8 bases from J, the gap between germline ends came to 13 bases. The CDR3 here is CASSLGGAYEQFF. DNA of the CDR3: TGTGCCAGCAGTCTTGGGGGGGCCTATGAGCAGTTCTTC.

The chain recombines TRBV7-9 with TRBJ1-1; no definite D call. CDR3 size: 15 residues. V was pared by 0 bases and J by 5 bases, with 13 bases between. Germline values: CDR1 SEHNR, CDR2 FQNEAQ (reference sequence). The CDR3: CASSLATEGKTEAFF. The CDR3 DNA reads TGTGCCAGCAGCTTAGCAACAGAGGGAAAAACTGAAGCTTTCTTT.